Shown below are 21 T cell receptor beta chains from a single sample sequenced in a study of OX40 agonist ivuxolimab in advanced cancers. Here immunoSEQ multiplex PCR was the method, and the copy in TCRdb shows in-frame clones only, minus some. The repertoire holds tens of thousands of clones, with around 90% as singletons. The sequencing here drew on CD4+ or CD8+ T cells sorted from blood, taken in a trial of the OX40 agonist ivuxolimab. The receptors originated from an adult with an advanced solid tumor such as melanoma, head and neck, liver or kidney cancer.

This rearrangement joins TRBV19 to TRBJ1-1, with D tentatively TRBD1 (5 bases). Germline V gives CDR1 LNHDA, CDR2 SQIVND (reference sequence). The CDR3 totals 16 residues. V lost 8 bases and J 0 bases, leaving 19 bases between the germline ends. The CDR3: CASGRRGETMNTEAFF. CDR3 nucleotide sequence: TGTGCCAGTGGAAGGCGGGGGGAGACCATGAACACTGAAGCTTTCTTT.

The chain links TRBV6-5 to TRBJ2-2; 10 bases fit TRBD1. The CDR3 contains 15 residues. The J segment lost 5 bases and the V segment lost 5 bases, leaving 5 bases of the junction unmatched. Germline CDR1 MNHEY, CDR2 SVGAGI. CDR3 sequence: CASSTPGQGTGELFF. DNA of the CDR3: TGTGCCAGCAGTACTCCGGGACAGGGGACCGGGGAGCTGTTTTTT.

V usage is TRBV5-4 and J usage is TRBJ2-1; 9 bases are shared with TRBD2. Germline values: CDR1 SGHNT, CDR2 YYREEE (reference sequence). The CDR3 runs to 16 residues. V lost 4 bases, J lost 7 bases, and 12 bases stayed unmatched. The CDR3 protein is CASSLAAGGPGNEQFF. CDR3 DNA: TGTGCCAGCAGCCTCGCGGCGGGGGGGCCTGGTAATGAGCAGTTCTTC.

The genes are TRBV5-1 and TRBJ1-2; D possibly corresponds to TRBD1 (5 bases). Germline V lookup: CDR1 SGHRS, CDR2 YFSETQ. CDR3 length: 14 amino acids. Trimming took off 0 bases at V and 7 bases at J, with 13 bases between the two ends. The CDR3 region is CASSLAEGMGGYTF. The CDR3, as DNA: TGCGCCAGCAGCTTGGCCGAGGGGATGGGTGGCTACACCTTC.

The CDR3 here is CASSFAGQGDQETQYF. The DNA of the CDR3 is TGCGCCAGCAGCTTTGCGGGACAGGGTGACCAAGAGACCCAGTACTTC. V and J are TRBV5-1 and TRBJ2-5; TRBD1 aligns across 9 bases. The CDR3 covers 16 residues. CDR1 and CDR2 from the germline V gene are SGHRS and YFSETQ. J lost 0 bases, V lost 2 bases, and 5 bases had no gene match.

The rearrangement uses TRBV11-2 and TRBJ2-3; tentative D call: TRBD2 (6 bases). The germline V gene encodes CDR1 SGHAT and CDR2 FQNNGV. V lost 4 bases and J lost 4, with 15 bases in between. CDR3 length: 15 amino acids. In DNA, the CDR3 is TGTGCCAGCAGCTGGGGACTCAACTTGGCAGATACGCAGTATTTT. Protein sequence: CASSWGLNLADTQYF.

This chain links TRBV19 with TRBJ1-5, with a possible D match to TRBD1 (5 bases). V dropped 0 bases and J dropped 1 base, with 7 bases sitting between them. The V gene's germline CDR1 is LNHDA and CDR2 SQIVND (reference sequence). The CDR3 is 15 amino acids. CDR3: CASSIDRDSNQPQHF. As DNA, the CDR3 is TGTGCCAGTAGTATAGATCGGGACAGCAATCAGCCCCAGCATTTT.

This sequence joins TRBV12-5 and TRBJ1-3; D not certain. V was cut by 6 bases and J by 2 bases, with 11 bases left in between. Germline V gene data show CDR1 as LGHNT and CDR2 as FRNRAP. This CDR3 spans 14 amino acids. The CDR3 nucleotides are TGTGCTAGTGGCGCTACTTCGGCTGGAAACACCATATATTTT. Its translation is CASGATSAGNTIYF.

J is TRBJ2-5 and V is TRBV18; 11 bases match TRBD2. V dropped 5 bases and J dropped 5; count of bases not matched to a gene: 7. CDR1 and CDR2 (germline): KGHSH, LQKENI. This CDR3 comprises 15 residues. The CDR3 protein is CASSTGTSGGETQYF. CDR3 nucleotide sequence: TGTGCCAGCTCAACGGGGACTAGCGGTGGGGAGACCCAGTACTTC. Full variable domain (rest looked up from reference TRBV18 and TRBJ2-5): NAGVMQNPRHLVRRRGQEARLRCSPMKGHSHVYWYRQLPEEGLKFMVYLQKENIIDESGMPKERFSAEFPKEGPSILRIQQVVRGDSAAYFCASSTGTSGGETQYFGPGTRLLVL.

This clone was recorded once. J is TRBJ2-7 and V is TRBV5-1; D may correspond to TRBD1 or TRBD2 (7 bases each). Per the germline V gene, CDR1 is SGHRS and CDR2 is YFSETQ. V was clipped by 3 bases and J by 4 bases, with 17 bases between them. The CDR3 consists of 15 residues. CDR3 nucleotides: TGCGCCAGCAGCTCACAGGGGAGGGGACCATACGAGCAGTACTTC. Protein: CASSSQGRGPYEQYF. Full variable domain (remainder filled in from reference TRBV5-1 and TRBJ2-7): KAGVTQTPRYLIKTRGQQVTLSCSPISGHRSVSWYQQTPGQGLQFLFEYFSETQRNKGNFPGRFSGRQFSNSRSEMNVSTLELGDSALYLCASSSQGRGPYEQYFGPGTRLTVT.

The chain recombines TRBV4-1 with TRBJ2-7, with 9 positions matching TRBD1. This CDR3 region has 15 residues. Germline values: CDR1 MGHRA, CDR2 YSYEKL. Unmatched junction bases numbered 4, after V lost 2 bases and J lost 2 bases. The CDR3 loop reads CASSQPGQGPYEQYF. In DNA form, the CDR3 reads TGCGCCAGCAGCCAACCGGGACAGGGTCCCTACGAGCAGTACTTC.

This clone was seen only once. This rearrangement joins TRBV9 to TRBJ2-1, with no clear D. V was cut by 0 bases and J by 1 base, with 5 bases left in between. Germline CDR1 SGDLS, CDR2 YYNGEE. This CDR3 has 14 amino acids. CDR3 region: CASSVVESYNEQFF. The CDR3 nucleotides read TGTGCCAGCAGCGTAGTTGAGTCCTACAATGAGCAGTTCTTC.

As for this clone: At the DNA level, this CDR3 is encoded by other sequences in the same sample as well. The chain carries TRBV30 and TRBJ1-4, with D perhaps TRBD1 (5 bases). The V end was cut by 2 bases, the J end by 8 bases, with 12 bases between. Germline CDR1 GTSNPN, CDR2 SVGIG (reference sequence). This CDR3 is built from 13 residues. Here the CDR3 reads CAWSPRAREKLFF. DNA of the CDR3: TGTGCCTGGAGTCCCAGGGCGAGGGAAAAACTGTTTTTT.

The CDR3 nucleotides are TGTGCCAGTAGTATCGGGTGGGCGCGGCCCGGCCAGCCCCAGCATTTT. Its protein is CASSIGWARPGQPQHF. The chain combines TRBV19 with TRBJ1-5; D is unresolved. This CDR3 comprises 16 residues. Germline loops: CDR1 LNHDA, CDR2 SQIVND (reference sequence). V shed 3 bases and J shed 7 bases, with 19 bases lying between them.

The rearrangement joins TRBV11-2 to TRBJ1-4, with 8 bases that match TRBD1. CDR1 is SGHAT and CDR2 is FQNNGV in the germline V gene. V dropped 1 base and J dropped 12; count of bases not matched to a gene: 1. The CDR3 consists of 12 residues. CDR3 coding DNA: TGTGCCAGCAGCTTAGGCAGGGGGCAACTGTTTTTT. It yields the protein CASSLGRGQLFF.

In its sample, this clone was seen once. CDR3 DNA sequence: TGTGCCAGCAGGCCTGGGACAGGGGCAGATACGCAGTATTTT. It yields the protein CASRPGTGADTQYF. The chain links TRBV11-2 to TRBJ2-3, with 10 bases that match TRBD1. J lost 4 bases, V lost 6 bases, and 4 bases had no gene match. CDR3 size: 14 residues. Germline CDR1 SGHAT, CDR2 FQNNGV.

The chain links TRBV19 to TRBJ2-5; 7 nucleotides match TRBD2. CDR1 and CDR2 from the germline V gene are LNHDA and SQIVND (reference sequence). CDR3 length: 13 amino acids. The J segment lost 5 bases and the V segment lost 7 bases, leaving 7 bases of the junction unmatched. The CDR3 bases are TGTGCCAGTACCGCGGGAGTCCGGGAGACCCAGTACTTC. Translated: CASTAGVRETQYF.

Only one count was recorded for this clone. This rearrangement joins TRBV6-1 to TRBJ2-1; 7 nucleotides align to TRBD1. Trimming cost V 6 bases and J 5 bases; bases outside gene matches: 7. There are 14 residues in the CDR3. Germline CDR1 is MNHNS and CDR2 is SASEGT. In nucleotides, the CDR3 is TGTGCCAGCAGCGTGGCCGGGACAGACAATGAGCAGTTCTTC. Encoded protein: CASSVAGTDNEQFF.

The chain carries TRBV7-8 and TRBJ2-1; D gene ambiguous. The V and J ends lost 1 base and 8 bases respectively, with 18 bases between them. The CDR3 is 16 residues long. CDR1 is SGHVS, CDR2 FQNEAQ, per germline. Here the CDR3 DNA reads TGTGCCAGCAGCTTAGGCCGGTTGATTAGAAATGATGAGCAGTTCTTC. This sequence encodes CASSLGRLIRNDEQFF.

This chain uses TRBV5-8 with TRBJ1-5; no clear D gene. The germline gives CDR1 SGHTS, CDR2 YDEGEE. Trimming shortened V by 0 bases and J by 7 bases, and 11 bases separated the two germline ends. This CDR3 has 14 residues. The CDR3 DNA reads TGTGCCAGCAGCTTGGCGGCCTTCCAGCAGCCCCAGCATTTT. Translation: CASSLAAFQQPQHF.

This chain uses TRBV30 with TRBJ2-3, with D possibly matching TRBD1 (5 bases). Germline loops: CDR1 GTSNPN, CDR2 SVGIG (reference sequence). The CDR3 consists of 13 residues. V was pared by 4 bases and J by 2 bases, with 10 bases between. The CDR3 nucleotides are TGTGCCTGGAATGGCAGGGTCACAGATACGCAGTATTTT. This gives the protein CAWNGRVTDTQYF.